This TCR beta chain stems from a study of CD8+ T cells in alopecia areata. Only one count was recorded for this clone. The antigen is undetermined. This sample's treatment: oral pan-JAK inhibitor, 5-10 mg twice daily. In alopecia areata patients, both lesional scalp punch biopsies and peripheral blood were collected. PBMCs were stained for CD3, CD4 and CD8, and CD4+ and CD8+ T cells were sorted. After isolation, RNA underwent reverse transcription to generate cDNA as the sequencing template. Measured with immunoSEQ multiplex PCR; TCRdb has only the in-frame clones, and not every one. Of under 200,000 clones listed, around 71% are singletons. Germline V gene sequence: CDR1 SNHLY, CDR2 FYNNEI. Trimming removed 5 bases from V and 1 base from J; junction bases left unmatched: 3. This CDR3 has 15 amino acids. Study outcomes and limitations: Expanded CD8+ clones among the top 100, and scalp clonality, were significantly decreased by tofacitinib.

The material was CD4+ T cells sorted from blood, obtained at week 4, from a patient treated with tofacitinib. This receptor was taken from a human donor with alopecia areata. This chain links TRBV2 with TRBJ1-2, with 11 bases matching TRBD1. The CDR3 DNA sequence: TGTGCCAGCAGTCGGACAGGGGGCGATAACTATGGCTACACCTTC. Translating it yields CASSRTGGDNYGYTF.